Only one count was recorded for the clone carrying this T cell receptor beta chain. Repertoires were generated with immunoSEQ multiplex PCR, while TCRdb's copy carries only in-frame clones and drops some. The repertoire holds about 85,000 clones, with around 79% as singletons. These data originate in a study of cytotoxic CD8 clonotypes in ibrutinib-treated CLL. This CDR3 has 11 amino acids. The chain carries TRBV21-1 and TRBJ2-1. TRBV21-1 is reported as a pseudogene. The origin of this receptor is a human donor with chronic lymphocytic leukemia. Material: PBMCs, obtained after 12 months of ibrutinib treatment. The CDR3 protein is CVAGSYNEQFF. The CDR3 DNA reads TGTGTCGCTGGGTCCTACAATGAGCAGTTCTTC.